These 9 T cell receptor beta chains came from one sample sequenced in a study of post-analysis software for immune sequencing data (dated by TCRdb to 2015 to 2017). Library preparation employed PCR. The sample was run on an Illumina HiSeq 2500. To reduce PCR and sequencing biases, unique molecular identifiers were incorporated into the TCR beta cDNA libraries. The public reads were run again by TCRdb, first through fastp at Q25 and then through MiXCR, and only productive beta chains were kept. Every CDR3 protein is listed once, alongside the most common genes and DNA of its rows. The sample table shows 150,000 to 200,000 distinct CDR3 sequences, and 35% to 40% are seen once. The ten top clones hold 25% to 35% of the sample. Interpreted using the paper, the time point label stands for: second blood draw from one MS patient after hematopoietic stem cell transplantation. This material consisted of blood, taken after autologous hematopoietic stem cell transplantation. Every receptor here comes from a girl between 10 and 17 years old with multiple sclerosis. Donor details come from another sample of the same person, matched by shared clones.

V gene TRBV4-3 combines with J gene TRBJ1-2; D remains ambiguous. Germline V CDR1 and CDR2: LGHNA, YSLEER. V lost 0 bases and J 6 bases, leaving 8 bases between the germline ends. The CDR3 is 13 amino acids. CDR3 DNA: TGCGCCAGCAGCCAAGACCGGGGAAATGGCTACACCTTC. Its protein product is CASSQDRGNGYTF.

The chain joins TRBV19 to TRBJ1-1; tentative D call: TRBD1 (5 bases). Germline loops: CDR1 LNHDA, CDR2 SQIVND (reference sequence). V gave up 5 bases and J gave up 1 base, with 11 bases separating them. The CDR3 sequence is 14 residues long. CDR3 sequence: CASSWGNTNTEAFF. CDR3 DNA sequence: TGTGCCAGTAGTTGGGGGAACACGAACACTGAAGCTTTCTTT.

The chain links TRBV7-6 to TRBJ2-3; 9 bases are a match to TRBD2. The ends lost 3 bases at V and 1 base at J; junction bases unmatched: 2. The CDR3 is 15 residues long. CDR1 and CDR2 (germline): SGHVS, FNYEAQ. The CDR3 coding sequence is TGTGCCAGCAGCTTTCAGCGGGAGGGCACAGATACGCAGTATTTT. It codes for CASSFQREGTDTQYF.

This clonotype was seen a handful of times. The chain carries TRBV18 and TRBJ2-7, with D unclear. CDR3 length equals 13 residues. Germline CDR1 KGHSH, CDR2 LQKENI. The V and J ends lost 1 base and 7 bases respectively, with 11 bases between them. The CDR3 region has the DNA TGTGCCAGCTCACCACTAGGGAATTTAGAGCAGTACTTC. Protein sequence: CASSPLGNLEQYF.

V usage is TRBV19 and J usage is TRBJ2-5, with 8 bases matching TRBD2. Trimming at V came to 1 base and at J to 11 bases, leaving 9 bases not matched to a gene. This CDR3 comprises 14 residues. Germline values: CDR1 LNHDA, CDR2 SQIVND (reference sequence). The CDR3 region is CASSIAGGSMGQYF. The DNA of the CDR3 is TGTGCCAGTAGTATAGCGGGAGGGTCGATGGGGCAGTACTTC.

The chain uses TRBV20-1 and TRBJ2-3; 12 bases line up with TRBD2. Losses at the gene ends were 3 bases for V and 3 bases for J; bases not matched to a gene: 16. Germline CDR1 DFQATT, CDR2 SNEGSKA (reference sequence). The CDR3 is 19 amino acids. Here the CDR3 reads CSASFHSGSLAGGTDTQYF. The CDR3 nucleotides are TGCAGTGCTAGTTTCCACAGCGGGTCCCTAGCGGGGGGGACAGATACGCAGTATTTT.

J is TRBJ2-1 and V is TRBV4-2; D remains ambiguous. CDR3 length equals 16 residues. The germline V gene encodes CDR1 LGHNA and CDR2 YNFKEQ. V was clipped by 4 bases and J by 0 bases, with 13 bases between them. The CDR3 reads CASSPPWSSSYNEQFF. Written as DNA, the CDR3 is TGTGCCAGCAGCCCTCCCTGGTCGAGCTCCTACAATGAGCAGTTCTTC.

The chain uses TRBV10-3 and TRBJ1-1; D is ambiguous. The CDR3 has 15 amino acids. Per germline, CDR1 ENHRY and CDR2 SYGVKD. Trimming removed 6 bases at V and 1 base at J, with 15 bases between. CDR3 DNA: TGTGCCATCAGGAAAAGCCGGGAATGGAACACTGAAGCTTTCTTT. Translation gives CAIRKSREWNTEAFF.

This sequence joins TRBV2 and TRBJ1-2, with 7 nucleotides matching TRBD1. After removal of 6 bases from V and 4 bases from J, the junction contained 8 bases not matched to a gene. The V gene's germline CDR1 is SNHLY and CDR2 FYNNEI. The CDR3 sequence is 14 residues long. The CDR3 sequence: CASSLTGYGYGYTF. The DNA of the CDR3 is TGTGCCAGCAGCTTGACAGGGTACGGCTATGGCTACACCTTC.